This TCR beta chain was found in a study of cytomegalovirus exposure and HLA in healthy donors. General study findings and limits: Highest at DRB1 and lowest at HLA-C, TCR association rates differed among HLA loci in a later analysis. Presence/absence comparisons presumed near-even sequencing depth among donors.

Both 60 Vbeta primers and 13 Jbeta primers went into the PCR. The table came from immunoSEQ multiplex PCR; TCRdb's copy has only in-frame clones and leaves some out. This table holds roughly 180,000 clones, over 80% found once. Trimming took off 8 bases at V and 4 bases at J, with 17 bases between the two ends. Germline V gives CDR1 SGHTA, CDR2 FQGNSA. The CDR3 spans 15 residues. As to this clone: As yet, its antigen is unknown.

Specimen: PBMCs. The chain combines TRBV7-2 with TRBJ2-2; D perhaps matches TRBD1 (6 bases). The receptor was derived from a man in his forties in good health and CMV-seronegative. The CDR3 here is CASSPIGQITGELFF. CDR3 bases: TGTGCCAGCTCCCCGATTGGACAGATCACCGGGGAGCTGTTTTTT.